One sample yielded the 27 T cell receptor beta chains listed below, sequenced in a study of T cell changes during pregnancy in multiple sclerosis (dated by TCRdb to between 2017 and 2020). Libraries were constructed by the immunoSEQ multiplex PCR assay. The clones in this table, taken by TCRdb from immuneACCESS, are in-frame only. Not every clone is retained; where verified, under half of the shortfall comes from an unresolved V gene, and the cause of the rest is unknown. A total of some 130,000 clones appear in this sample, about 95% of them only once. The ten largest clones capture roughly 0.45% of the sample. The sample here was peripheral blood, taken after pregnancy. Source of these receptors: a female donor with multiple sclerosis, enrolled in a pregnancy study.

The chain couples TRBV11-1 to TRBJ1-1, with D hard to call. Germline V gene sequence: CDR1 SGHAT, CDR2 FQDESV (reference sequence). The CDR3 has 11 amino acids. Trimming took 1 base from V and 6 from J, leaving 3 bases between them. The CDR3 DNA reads TGTGCCAGCAGCTTAGTCTCTGAAGCTTTCTTT. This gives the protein CASSLVSEAFF.

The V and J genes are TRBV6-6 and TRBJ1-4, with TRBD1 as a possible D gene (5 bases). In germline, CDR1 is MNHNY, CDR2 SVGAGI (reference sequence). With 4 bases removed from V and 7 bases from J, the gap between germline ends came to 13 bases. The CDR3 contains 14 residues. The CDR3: CASSSPGGAEKLFF. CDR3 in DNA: TGTGCCAGCAGTTCGCCCGGCGGGGCTGAAAAACTGTTTTTT.

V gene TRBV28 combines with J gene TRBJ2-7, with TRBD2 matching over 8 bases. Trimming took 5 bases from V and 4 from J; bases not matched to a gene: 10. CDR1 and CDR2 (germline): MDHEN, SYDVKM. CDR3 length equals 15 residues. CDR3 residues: CASSPPGLVSYEQYF. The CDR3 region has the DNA TGTGCCAGCAGTCCTCCGGGACTAGTATCGTACGAGCAGTACTTC.

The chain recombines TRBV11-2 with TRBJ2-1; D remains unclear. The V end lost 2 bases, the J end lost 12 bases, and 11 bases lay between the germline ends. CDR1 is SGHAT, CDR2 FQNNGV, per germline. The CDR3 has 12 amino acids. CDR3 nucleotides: TGTGCCAGCAGCTTAAAGAGGCTTGGGCAGTTCTTC. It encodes CASSLKRLGQFF.

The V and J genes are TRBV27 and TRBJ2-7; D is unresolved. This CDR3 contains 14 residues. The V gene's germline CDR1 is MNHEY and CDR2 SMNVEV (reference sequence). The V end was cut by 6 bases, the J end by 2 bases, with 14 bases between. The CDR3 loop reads CASSPRLGPYEQYF. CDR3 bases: TGTGCCAGCAGCCCAAGGTTGGGCCCCTACGAGCAGTACTTC.

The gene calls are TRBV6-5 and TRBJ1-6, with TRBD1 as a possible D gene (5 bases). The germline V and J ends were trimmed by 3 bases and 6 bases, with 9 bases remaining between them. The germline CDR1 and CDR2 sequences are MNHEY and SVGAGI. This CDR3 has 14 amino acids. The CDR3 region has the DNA TGTGCCAGCAGTTATCAGGGCATTAATTCACCCCTCCACTTT. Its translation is CASSYQGINSPLHF.

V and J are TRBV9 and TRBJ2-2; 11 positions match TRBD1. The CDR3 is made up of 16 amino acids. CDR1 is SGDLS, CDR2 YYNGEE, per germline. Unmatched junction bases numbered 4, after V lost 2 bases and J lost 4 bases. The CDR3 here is CASSVGQGAFTGELFF. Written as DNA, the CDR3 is TGTGCCAGCAGCGTCGGACAGGGGGCTTTCACCGGGGAGCTGTTTTTT. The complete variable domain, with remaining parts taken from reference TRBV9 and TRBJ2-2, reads DSGVTQTPKHLITATGQRVTLRCSPRSGDLSVYWYQQSLDQGLQFLIQYYNGEERAKGNILERFSAQQFPDLHSELNLSSLELGDSALYFCASSVGQGAFTGELFFGEGSRLTVL.

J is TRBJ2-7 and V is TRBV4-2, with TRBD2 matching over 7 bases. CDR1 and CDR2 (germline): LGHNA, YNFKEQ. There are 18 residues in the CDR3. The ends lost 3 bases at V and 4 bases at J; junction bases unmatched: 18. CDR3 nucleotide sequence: TGTGCCAGCAGCCAGGTAGTAGGGGCGGGACTAAATTTTTACGAGCAGTACTTC. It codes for CASSQVVGAGLNFYEQYF.

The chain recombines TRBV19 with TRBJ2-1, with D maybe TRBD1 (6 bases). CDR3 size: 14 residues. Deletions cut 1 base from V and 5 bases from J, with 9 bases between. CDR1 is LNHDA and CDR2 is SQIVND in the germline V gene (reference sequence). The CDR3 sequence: CASSIGTANNEQFF. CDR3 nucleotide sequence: TGTGCCAGTAGTATAGGGACAGCCAACAATGAGCAGTTCTTC.

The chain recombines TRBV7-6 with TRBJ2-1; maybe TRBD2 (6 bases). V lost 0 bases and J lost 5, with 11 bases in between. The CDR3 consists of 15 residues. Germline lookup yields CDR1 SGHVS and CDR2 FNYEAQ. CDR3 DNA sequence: TGTGCCAGCAGCTTAGCGGGAGGTTCTCACAATGAGCAGTTCTTC. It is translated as CASSLAGGSHNEQFF.

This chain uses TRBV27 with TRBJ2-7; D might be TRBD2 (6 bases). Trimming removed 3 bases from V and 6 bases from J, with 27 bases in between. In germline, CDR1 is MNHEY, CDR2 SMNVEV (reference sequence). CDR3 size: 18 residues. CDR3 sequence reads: CASSLTSGGVGSSREQYF. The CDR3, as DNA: TGTGCCAGCAGTTTGACATCCGGCGGGGTAGGAAGTTCACGCGAGCAGTACTTC.

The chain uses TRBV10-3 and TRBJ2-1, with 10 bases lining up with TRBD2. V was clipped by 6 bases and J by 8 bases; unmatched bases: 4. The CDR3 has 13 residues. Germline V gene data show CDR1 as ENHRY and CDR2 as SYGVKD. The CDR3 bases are TGTGCCATCAGGGGGACTAGCGTCGATGAGCAGTTCTTC. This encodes CAIRGTSVDEQFF.

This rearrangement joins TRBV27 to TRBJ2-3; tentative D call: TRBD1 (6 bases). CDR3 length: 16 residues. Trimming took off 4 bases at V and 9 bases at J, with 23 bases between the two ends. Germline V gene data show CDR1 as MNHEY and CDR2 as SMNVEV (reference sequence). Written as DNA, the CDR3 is TGTGCCAGCAGTTCGAGGCAGGGCCTACAGGGACACACGCAGTATTTT. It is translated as CASSSRQGLQGHTQYF.

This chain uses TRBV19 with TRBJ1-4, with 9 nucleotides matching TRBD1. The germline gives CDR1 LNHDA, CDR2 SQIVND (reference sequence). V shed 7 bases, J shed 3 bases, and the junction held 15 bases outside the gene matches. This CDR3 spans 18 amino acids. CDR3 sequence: CASNPGTGRVAANEKLFF. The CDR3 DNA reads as TGTGCCAGTAACCCAGGGACAGGGCGCGTTGCAGCTAATGAAAAACTGTTTTTT.

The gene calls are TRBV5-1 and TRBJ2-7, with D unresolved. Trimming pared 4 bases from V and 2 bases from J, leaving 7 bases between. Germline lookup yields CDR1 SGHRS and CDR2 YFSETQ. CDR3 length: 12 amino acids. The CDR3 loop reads CASSNSPYEQYF. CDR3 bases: TGCGCCAGCAGCAACTCCCCCTACGAGCAGTACTTC.

CDR3 nucleotides: TGTGCCAGCAGCCAAGTTATGGGACAGGGCAAAGGTGAGCAGTTCTTC. Amino acid sequence: CASSQVMGQGKGEQFF. The chain joins TRBV4-2 to TRBJ2-1; 9 positions agree with TRBD1. This CDR3 has 16 amino acids. Germline loops: CDR1 LGHNA, CDR2 YNFKEQ. The trim removed 1 base at V and 9 bases at J, leaving 10 bases unmatched.

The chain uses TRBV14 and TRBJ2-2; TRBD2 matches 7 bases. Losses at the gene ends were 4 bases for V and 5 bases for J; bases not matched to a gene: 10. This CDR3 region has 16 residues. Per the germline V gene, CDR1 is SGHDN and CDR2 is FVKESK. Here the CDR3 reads CASSPAVGEGTGELFF. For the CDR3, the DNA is TGTGCCAGCAGCCCCGCAGTCGGGGAGGGAACCGGGGAGCTGTTTTTT.

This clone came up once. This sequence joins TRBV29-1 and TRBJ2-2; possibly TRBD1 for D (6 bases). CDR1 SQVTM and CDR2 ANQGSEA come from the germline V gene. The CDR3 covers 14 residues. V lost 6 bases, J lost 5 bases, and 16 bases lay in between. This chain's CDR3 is CSVPTGKSTGELFF. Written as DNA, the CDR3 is TGCAGCGTACCTACAGGGAAAAGTACCGGGGAGCTGTTTTTT.

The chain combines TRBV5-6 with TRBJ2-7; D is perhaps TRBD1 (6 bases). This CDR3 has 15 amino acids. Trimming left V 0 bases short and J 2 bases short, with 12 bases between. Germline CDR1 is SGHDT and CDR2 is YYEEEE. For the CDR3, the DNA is TGTGCCAGCAGCTTGGCGGGACAATACGCCTACGAGCAGTACTTC. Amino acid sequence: CASSLAGQYAYEQYF. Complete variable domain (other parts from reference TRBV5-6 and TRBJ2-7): DAGVTQSPTHLIKTRGQQVTLRCSPKSGHDTVSWYQQALGQGPQFIFQYYEEEERQRGNFPDRFSGHQFPNYSSELNVNALLLGDSALYLCASSLAGQYAYEQYFGPGTRLTVT.

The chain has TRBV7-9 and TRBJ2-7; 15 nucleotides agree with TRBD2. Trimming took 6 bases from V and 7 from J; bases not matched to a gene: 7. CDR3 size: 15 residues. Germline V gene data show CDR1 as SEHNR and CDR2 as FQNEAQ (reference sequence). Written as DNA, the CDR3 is TGTGCCAGCAGAGGACTAGCGGGAGGGGTGATGGAGCAGTACTTC. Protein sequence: CASRGLAGGVMEQYF.

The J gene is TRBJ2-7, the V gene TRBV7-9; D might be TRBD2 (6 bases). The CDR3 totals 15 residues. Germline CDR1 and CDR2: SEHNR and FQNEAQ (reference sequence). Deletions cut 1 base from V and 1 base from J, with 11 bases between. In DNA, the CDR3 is TGTGCCAGCAGCTTAGTTGCAGGGACTTCCTACGAGCAGTACTTC. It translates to CASSLVAGTSYEQYF.

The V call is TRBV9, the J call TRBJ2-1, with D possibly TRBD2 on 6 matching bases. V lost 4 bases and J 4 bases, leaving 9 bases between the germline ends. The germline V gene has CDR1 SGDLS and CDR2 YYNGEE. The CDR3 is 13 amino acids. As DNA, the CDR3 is TGTGCCAGCAGCTTCGGACTATACAATGAGCAGTTCTTC. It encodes CASSFGLYNEQFF.

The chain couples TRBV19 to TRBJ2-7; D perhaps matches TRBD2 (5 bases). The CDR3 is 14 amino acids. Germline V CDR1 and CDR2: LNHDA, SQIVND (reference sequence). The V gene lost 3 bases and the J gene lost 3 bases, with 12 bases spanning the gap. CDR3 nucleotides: TGTGCCAGTAGTATTCGGGGTCATCGCTACGAGCAGTACTTC. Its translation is CASSIRGHRYEQYF.

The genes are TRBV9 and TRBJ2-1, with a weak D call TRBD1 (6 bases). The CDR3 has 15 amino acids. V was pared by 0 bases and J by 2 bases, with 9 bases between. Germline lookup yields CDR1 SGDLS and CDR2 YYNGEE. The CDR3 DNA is TGTGCCAGCAGCGTAGGGGGGCTAGCCTACAATGAGCAGTTCTTC. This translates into CASSVGGLAYNEQFF.

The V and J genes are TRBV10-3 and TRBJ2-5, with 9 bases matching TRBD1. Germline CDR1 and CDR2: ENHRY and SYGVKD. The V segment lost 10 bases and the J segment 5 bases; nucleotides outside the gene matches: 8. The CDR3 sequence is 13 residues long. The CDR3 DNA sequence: TGTGCCACCACAGGGGGCGCGGGGGAGACCCAGTACTTC. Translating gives CATTGGAGETQYF.

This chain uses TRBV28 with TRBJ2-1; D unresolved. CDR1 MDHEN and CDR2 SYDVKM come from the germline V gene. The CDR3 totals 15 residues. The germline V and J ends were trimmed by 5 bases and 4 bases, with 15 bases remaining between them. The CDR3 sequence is CASSESPAGYNEQFF. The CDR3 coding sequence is TGTGCCAGCAGTGAGAGCCCCGCAGGTTACAATGAGCAGTTCTTC.

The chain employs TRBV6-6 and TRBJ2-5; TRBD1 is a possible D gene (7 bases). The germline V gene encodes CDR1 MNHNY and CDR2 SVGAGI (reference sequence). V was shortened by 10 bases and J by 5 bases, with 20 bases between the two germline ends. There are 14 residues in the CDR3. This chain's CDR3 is CATQGGAGGETQYF. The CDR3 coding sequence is TGTGCCACGCAAGGTGGGGCAGGGGGGGAGACCCAGTACTTC.